Listed here are 4 T cell receptor beta chains from one sample, sequenced in a study of T cell changes during pregnancy in multiple sclerosis. The repertoire was sequenced with immunoSEQ multiplex PCR; TCRdb's copy has only in-frame clones and lacks some. The sample holds roughly 39,000 clones, about 90% seen once. Material: CD8+ T cells from peripheral blood mononuclear cells, obtained after pregnancy. The receptors were sampled from a female donor with multiple sclerosis, enrolled in a pregnancy study.

V is TRBV29-1 and J is TRBJ2-1; D is perhaps TRBD2 (6 bases). The germline gives CDR1 SQVTM, CDR2 ANQGSEA. With 7 bases removed from V and 6 bases from J, the gap between germline ends came to 16 bases. The CDR3 loop spans 13 amino acids. The CDR3 DNA follows: TGCAGCGCTCGAATAGCGGAAGGCAATGAGCAGTTCTTC. Translated, it gives CSARIAEGNEQFF.

This clone was picked up one time. Other DNA sequences of this sample code for an identical CDR3. The gene calls are TRBV28 and TRBJ2-7; D possibly corresponds to TRBD2 (5 bases). Trimming took 3 bases from V and 3 from J, leaving 12 bases between them. The germline V gene has CDR1 MDHEN and CDR2 SYDVKM. This CDR3 has 14 residues. This CDR3 is CASSFGLAGYEQYF. DNA for the CDR3: TGTGCCAGCAGTTTTGGGCTAGCCGGCTACGAGCAGTACTTC.

The chain employs TRBV2 and TRBJ1-6; 9 bases are shared with TRBD1. The CDR3 sequence is 15 residues long. The V and J ends lost 6 bases and 6 bases, in that order; junction bases with no gene match: 6. Germline CDR1 is SNHLY and CDR2 is FYNNEI. The CDR3 bases are TGTGCCAGCAGCGACAGACAGGGGGGTAATTCACCCCTCCACTTT. Its protein product is CASSDRQGGNSPLHF.

The CDR3 nucleotides are TGTGCCAGCAGCTTCGGGGAAACCTACGAGCAGTACTTC. Protein sequence: CASSFGETYEQYF. The rearrangement links TRBV5-4 to TRBJ2-7; tentative D call: TRBD2 (5 bases). The CDR3 runs to 13 residues. The germline V and J ends were trimmed by 2 bases and 2 bases, with 8 bases remaining between them. The germline gives CDR1 SGHNT, CDR2 YYREEE (reference sequence).